A selection of T cell receptor beta chains follows, all from one sample in a study of T-cell reconstitution after alpha-beta-depleted transplantation in children. TCRdb re-called the PCR reads through MiXCR, storing one row per CDR3 protein. The top ten hold less than 40% of the sample, which has 530,000 or so distinct CDR3 sequences, 25% to 30% seen once. The sequencing here drew on PBMCs, taken before TCRalphabeta/CD19-depleted stem cell transplant. The receptors come from a boy younger than two with Wiskott-Aldrich syndrome, due to receive a stem cell transplant. Both conserved end residues are part of each CDR3. The order of the fields is CDR3 protein, CDR3 DNA, D gene, clone size, V gene, CDR3 length, J gene. A D gene is named only where the DNA matches it firmly. A clone size is listed for some rows: how often the clone was seen (once, few, many), or a class if it is expanded.

CASSLNGDRFQFF	TGTGCCAGCAGCTTAAATGGGGACAGGTTTCAGTTCTTC	TRBD1	.	TRBV7-3	13	TRBJ2-1
CASSFNPGQGAFF	TGTGCCAGCAGCTTCAATCCGGGACAGGGGGCTTTCTTT	TRBD1	.	TRBV7-2	13	TRBJ1-1
CASSVVGLYEQYF	TGCGCCAGCAGCGTGGTAGGACTCTACGAGCAGTACTTC	.	few	TRBV5-1	13	TRBJ2-7
CATSDPGTGHYNEQFF	TGTGCCACCAGTGACCCCGGGACAGGCCACTACAATGAGCAGTTCTTC	TRBD1	.	TRBV24-1	16	TRBJ2-1
CASSFEPASNYGYTF	TGCGCCAGCAGCTTCGAACCCGCCTCTAACTATGGCTACACCTTC	.	.	TRBV5-1	15	TRBJ1-2
CASSYASQGLQPQHF	TGTGCCAGCAGTTATGCTTCCCAGGGCCTTCAGCCCCAGCATTTT	.	.	TRBV6-9	15	TRBJ1-5
CASSQFSGREQYF	TGTGCCAGCAGTCAATTTTCGGGGCGCGAGCAGTACTTC	.	.	TRBV27	13	TRBJ2-7
CSARGPPSSGRGLEQYF	TGCAGTGCTAGAGGTCCTCCGTCGAGTGGGAGGGGGCTCGAGCAGTACTTC	.	few	TRBV20-1	17	TRBJ2-7
CAASGWGAGYTF	TGTGCCGCCTCAGGGTGGGGTGCTGGCTACACCTTC	.	few	TRBV6-5	12	TRBJ1-2
CASRLRLAANTGELFF	TGTGCCAGCAGGCTTCGACTAGCGGCGAACACCGGGGAGCTGTTTTTT	TRBD2	.	TRBV7-9	16	TRBJ2-2
CASSLDTLGELFF	TGCGCCAGCAGCTTGGACACCCTCGGGGAGCTGTTTTTT	.	few	TRBV5-1	13	TRBJ2-2
CASRRLGFEVNEQFF	TGCGCCAGCAGACGACTGGGTTTTGAGGTCAATGAGCAGTTCTTC	.	few	TRBV5-1	15	TRBJ2-1
CASSFRSASNGYTF	TGTGCCAGCAGTTTCCGGTCAGCCTCTAATGGCTACACCTTC	.	.	TRBV27	14	TRBJ1-2
CSTSRTGGSTDTQYF	TGCAGCACCAGTAGAACAGGGGGGAGCACAGATACGCAGTATTTT	TRBD1	.	TRBV29-1	15	TRBJ2-3
CASSFRNEAFF	TGCGCCAGCAGCTTCAGGAATGAAGCTTTCTTT	.	few	TRBV5-1	11	TRBJ1-1
CASTYWGSGANTGELFF	TGTGCCAGCACTTACTGGGGTAGCGGGGCTAACACCGGGGAGCTGTTTTTT	TRBD2	few	TRBV27	17	TRBJ2-2
CCAKGGADRTNSYEQYF	TGCTGTGCTAAAGGGGGCGCCGACAGGACAAATTCCTACGAGCAGTACTTC	TRBD1	.	TRBV20-1	17	TRBJ2-7
CASSPPLAGEGETQYF	TGCGCCAGCAGCCCACCATTGGCGGGAGAGGGAGAGACCCAGTACTTC	TRBD2	.	TRBV5-1	16	TRBJ2-5
CASSTLPSGANVLTF	TGTGCCAGCAGTACCCTTCCCTCTGGGGCCAACGTCCTGACTTTC	.	few	TRBV12-3/TRBV12-4	15	TRBJ2-6
CASSYSPTGTGKGEQFF	TGTGCCAGCAGTTACTCTCCAACCGGGACAGGAAAAGGGGAGCAGTTCTTC	TRBD1	few	TRBV6-5	17	TRBJ2-1
CASSYARYEQYF	TGTGCCAGCAGTTACGCGCGGTACGAGCAGTACTTC	.	few	TRBV6-6	12	TRBJ2-7
CASSPAPVTGGNEQFF	TGCGCCAGCAGTCCCGCACCCGTAACTGGAGGGAATGAGCAGTTCTTC	.	.	TRBV5-1	16	TRBJ2-1
CASSLMRGGGNEQFF	TGTGCCAGCAGTTTGATGCGGGGAGGGGGAAATGAGCAGTTCTTC	.	.	TRBV12-3/TRBV12-4	15	TRBJ2-1
CASNKGGAAYNEQFF	TGTGCCAGCAATAAAGGGGGGGCGGCCTACAATGAGCAGTTCTTC	.	.	TRBV12-3/TRBV12-4	15	TRBJ2-1
CSARVLWRESTDTQYF	TGCAGTGCTAGAGTTCTCTGGCGGGAGAGCACAGATACGCAGTATTTT	TRBD2	few	TRBV20-1	16	TRBJ2-3
CASSLTLGYETQYF	TGTGCCAGCAGTTTAACCTTGGGGTACGAGACCCAGTACTTC	.	.	TRBV28	14	TRBJ2-5
CASSQTLAGGRDTQYF	TGCGCCAGCAGCCAAACATTAGCGGGAGGCCGGGATACGCAGTATTTT	TRBD2	few	TRBV4-1	16	TRBJ2-3
CSAWANEQFF	TGCAGCGCCTGGGCTAATGAGCAGTTCTTC	.	.	TRBV29-1	10	TRBJ2-1
CATSGGGVENIQYF	TGTGCCACCAGCGGTGGGGGAGTTGAAAACATTCAGTACTTC	.	.	TRBV15	14	TRBJ2-4
CASSWDVGTEAFF	TGCGCCAGCAGCTGGGATGTGGGAACTGAAGCTTTCTTT	.	.	TRBV5-1	13	TRBJ1-1
CASSQHLGLVIGEQYF	TGTGCCAGCAGCCAACACCTAGGACTAGTTATAGGCGAGCAGTACTTC	TRBD2	few	TRBV14	16	TRBJ2-7
CASHEGGLVTMKQFF	TGTGCCAGCCACGAAGGAGGTTTGGTGACAATGAAGCAGTTCTTC	.	few	TRBV27	15	TRBJ2-1
CASSFPSGPEGEAFF	TGTGCCAGCAGTTTTCCTAGTGGACCGGAGGGTGAAGCTTTCTTT	.	.	TRBV12-3/TRBV12-4	15	TRBJ1-1
CASSLRTPSDTQYF	TGTGCCAGCAGCTTGAGGACGCCGTCAGATACGCAGTATTTT	.	.	TRBV5-5	14	TRBJ2-3
CASSSAGLGNQPQHF	TGTGCCAGCAGTTCGGCAGGTTTAGGGAATCAGCCCCAGCATTTT	.	few	TRBV27	15	TRBJ1-5
CASSFPGFAGGEQFF	TGTGCCAGCAGTTTCCCCGGATTTGCGGGAGGGGAGCAGTTCTTC	TRBD2	.	TRBV27	15	TRBJ2-1
CASILGGNTQAFF	TGCGCCAGCATCTTAGGGGGGAACACTCAAGCTTTCTTT	.	.	TRBV5-1	13	TRBJ1-1
CASSSTDGASGYEQYF	TGTGCCAGCAGTTCCACCGACGGGGCCTCGGGATACGAGCAGTACTTC	.	.	TRBV6-5	16	TRBJ2-7
CASSFDGDYPRNEQFF	TGCGCCAGCAGCTTTGATGGGGACTACCCTCGGAATGAGCAGTTCTTC	TRBD2	few	TRBV5-1	16	TRBJ2-1